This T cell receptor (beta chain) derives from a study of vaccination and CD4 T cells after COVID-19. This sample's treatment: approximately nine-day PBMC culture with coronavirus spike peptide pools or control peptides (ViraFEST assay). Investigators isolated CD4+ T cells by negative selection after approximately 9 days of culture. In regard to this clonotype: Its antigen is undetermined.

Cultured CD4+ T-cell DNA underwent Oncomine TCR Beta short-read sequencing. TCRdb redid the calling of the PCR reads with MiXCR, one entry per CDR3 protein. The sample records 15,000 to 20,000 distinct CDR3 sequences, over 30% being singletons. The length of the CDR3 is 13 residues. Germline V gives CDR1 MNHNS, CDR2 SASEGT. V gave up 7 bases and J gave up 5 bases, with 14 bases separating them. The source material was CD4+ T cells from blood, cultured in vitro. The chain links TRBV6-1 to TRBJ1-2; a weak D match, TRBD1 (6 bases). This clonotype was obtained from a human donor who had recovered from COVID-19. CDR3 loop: CASKDSTFYGYTF. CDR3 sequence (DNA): TGTGCCAGCAAGGACAGTACGTTTTATGGCTACACCTTC.